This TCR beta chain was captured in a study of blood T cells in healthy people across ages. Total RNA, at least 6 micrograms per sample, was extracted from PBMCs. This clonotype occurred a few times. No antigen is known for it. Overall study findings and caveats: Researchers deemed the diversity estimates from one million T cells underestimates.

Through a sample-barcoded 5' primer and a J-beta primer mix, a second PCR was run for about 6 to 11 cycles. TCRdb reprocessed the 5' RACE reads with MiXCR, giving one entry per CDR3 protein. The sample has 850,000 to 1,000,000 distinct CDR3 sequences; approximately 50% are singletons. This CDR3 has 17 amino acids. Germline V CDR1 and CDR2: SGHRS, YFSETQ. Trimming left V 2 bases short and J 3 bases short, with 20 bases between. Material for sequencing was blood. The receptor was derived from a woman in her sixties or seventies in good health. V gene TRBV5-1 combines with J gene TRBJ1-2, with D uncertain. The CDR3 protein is CASSFPDRGLTDYGYTF. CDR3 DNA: TGCGCCAGCAGCTTCCCAGATCGCGGTCTCACAGACTATGGCTACACCTTC.